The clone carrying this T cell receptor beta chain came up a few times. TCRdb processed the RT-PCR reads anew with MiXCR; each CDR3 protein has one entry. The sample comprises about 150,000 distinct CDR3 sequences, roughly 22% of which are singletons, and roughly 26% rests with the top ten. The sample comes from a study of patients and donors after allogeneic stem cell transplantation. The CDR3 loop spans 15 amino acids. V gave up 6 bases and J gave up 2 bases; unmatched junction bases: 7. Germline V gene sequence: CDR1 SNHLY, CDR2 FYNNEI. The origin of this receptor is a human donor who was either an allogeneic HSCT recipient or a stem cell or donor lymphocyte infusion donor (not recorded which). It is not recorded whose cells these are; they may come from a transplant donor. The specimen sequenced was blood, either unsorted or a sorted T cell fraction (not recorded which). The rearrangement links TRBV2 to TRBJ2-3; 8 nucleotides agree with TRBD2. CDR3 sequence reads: CASSHSGDVTDTQYF. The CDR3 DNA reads TGTGCCAGCAGCCATAGCGGGGATGTCACAGATACGCAGTATTTT.